This TCR beta chain was documented in a study of cytotoxic CD8 clonotypes in ibrutinib-treated CLL. Study as a whole: The study included 11 relapsed/refractory and under 16 treatment-naive patients; under 18 had IGHV unmutated disease. Results showed 25 or so partial and 2 complete responses; following median about 68 months, around 14 remained remitted, about twelve advanced.

Germline V gene data show CDR1 as SGHVS and CDR2 as FQNEAQ. Trimming took off 4 bases at V and 8 bases at J, with 17 bases between the two ends. The CDR3 is 15 amino acids. Data came from immunoSEQ multiplex PCR; TCRdb stores just in-frame clones and leaves some out. The data contain around 200,000 clones, about four fifths of them singletons. This TCR came from a human donor with chronic lymphocytic leukemia. This sequence joins TRBV7-8 and TRBJ1-4; no clear D gene. Specimen: PBMCs, collected after 12 months of ibrutinib treatment. In DNA form, the CDR3 reads TGTGCCAGCAGCTCCCGGAATCCCGCCACGGAAAAACTGTTTTTT. This translates into CASSSRNPATEKLFF. Full variable domain (remainder filled in from reference TRBV7-8 and TRBJ1-4): GAGVSQSPRYKVAKRGQDVALRCDPISGHVSLFWYQQALGQGPEFLTYFQNEAQLDKSGLPSDRFFAERPEGSVSTLKIQRTQQEDSAVYLCASSSRNPATEKLFFGSGTQLSVL.